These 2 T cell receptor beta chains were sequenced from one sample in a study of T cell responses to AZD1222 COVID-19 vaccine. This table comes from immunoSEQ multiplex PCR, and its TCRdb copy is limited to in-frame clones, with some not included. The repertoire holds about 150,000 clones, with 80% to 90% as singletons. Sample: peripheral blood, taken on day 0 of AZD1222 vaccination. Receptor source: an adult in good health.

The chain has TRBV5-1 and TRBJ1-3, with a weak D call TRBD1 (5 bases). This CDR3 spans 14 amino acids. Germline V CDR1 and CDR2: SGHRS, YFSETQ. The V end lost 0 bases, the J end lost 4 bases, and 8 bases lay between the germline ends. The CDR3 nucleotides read TGCGCCAGCAGCTTGGGGACACTCGGAAACACCATATATTTT. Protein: CASSLGTLGNTIYF.

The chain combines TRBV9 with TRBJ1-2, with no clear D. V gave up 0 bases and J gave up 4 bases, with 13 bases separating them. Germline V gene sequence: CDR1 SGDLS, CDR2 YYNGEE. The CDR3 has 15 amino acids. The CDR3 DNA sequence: TGTGCCAGCAGCGTAGGTGGGGTAGCTGGCTATGGCTACACCTTC. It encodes CASSVGGVAGYGYTF.